A single sample is the source of the 26 T cell receptor beta chains below, sequenced in a study of control samples from healthy donors and cancer patients. TCRdb's table, derived via immunoSEQ multiplex PCR, lists solely in-frame clones and lacks some. Among some 100,000 clones listed, roughly nine tenths were seen once. Sequencing was done on a sample of blood. These TCRs come from a woman between 50 and 59 years old in good health.

This rearrangement joins TRBV28 to TRBJ2-7, with TRBD1 identical over 7 bases. Germline-derived CDR1 and CDR2 are MDHEN and SYDVKM. Unmatched junction bases numbered 13, after V lost 5 bases and J lost 6 bases. The CDR3 runs 15 residues. CDR3 in DNA: TGTGCCAGCAGTATCCTCGACAGGGTCCGTTCCGAGCAGTACTTC. Translating gives CASSILDRVRSEQYF.

The V and J genes are TRBV2 and TRBJ1-2; D unresolved. Germline V gene lookup returns CDR1 SNHLY and CDR2 FYNNEI. The CDR3 runs 17 residues. Trimming shortened V by 3 bases and J by 0 bases, and 17 bases separated the two germline ends. The CDR3: CASSDGTSVTSNYGYTF. CDR3 bases: TGTGCCAGCAGTGACGGTACCAGCGTCACTTCTAACTATGGCTACACCTTC.

This clone occurred a few times. This chain joins TRBV7-8 and TRBJ1-3; D unresolved. CDR1 is SGHVS and CDR2 is FQNEAQ in the germline V gene. CDR3 length: 11 residues. V was pared by 5 bases and J by 7 bases, with 6 bases between. The CDR3 sequence: CASSRTNTIYF. CDR3 sequence (DNA): TGTGCCAGCAGCCGGACGAACACCATATATTTT.

CDR3 loop: CASKSDVGVSNYGYTF. As DNA, the CDR3 is TGTGCCAGTAAATCCGACGTGGGGGTCTCAAACTATGGCTACACCTTC. This chain links TRBV19 with TRBJ1-2; D is perhaps TRBD1 (5 bases). CDR1 is LNHDA and CDR2 is SQIVND in the germline V gene (reference sequence). The germline V and J ends were trimmed by 7 bases and 2 bases, with 20 bases remaining between them. The CDR3 is 16 amino acids. The full variable domain, completed using reference TRBV19 and TRBJ1-2, is DGGITQSPKYLFRKEGQNVTLSCEQNLNHDAMYWYRQDPGQGLRLIYYSQIVNDFQKGDIAEGYSVSREKKESFPLTVTSAQKNPTAFYLCASKSDVGVSNYGYTFGSGTRLTVV.

V gene TRBV4-3 combines with J gene TRBJ2-5; 9 bases are a match to TRBD2. CDR1 is LGHNA and CDR2 is YSLEER in the germline V gene. V dropped 1 base and J dropped 4; count of bases not matched to a gene: 7. CDR3 length: 16 amino acids. The CDR3 region is CASSQVGREGRETQYF. CDR3 coding DNA: TGCGCCAGCAGCCAAGTTGGGCGGGAGGGCCGAGAGACCCAGTACTTC.

The genes are TRBV14 and TRBJ1-3, with D maybe TRBD1 (5 bases). CDR3 length: 13 amino acids. Germline V CDR1 and CDR2: SGHDN, FVKESK. V lost 8 bases and J 1 base, leaving 9 bases between the germline ends. CDR3 DNA sequence: TGTGCCAGCCGACAGTTTTCTGGAAACACCATATATTTT. Its translation: CASRQFSGNTIYF.

This chain links TRBV12-3 or TRBV12-4 with TRBJ1-6; no clear D. Trimming removed 3 bases at V and 11 bases at J, with 11 bases between. The CDR3 covers 13 residues. The CDR3 loop is CASSLTPPPPLHF. Written as DNA, the CDR3 is TGTGCCAGCAGTTTGACCCCACCCCCACCCCTCCACTTT.

The rearrangement joins TRBV6-6 to TRBJ1-5; 7 positions agree with TRBD1. Germline V lookup: CDR1 MNHNY, CDR2 SVGAGI (reference sequence). V trimming: 6 bases; J trimming: 1 base; junction bases outside the gene matches: 6. There are 15 residues in the CDR3. This CDR3 is CASRRSTGSNQPQHF. The CDR3 coding sequence is TGTGCCAGCAGAAGATCGACAGGGAGCAATCAGCCCCAGCATTTT.

The rearrangement links TRBV5-1 to TRBJ2-7; D unresolved. The CDR3 sequence is 13 residues long. Trimming shortened V by 2 bases and J by 4 bases, and 10 bases separated the two germline ends. Germline V gives CDR1 SGHRS, CDR2 YFSETQ. CDR3 sequence (DNA): TGCGCCAGCAGCTTTGAAGGGAAGTACGAGCAGTACTTC. Its protein is CASSFEGKYEQYF.

CDR3: CASSYPGVQETQYF. CDR3 bases: TGTGCCAGCAGTTATCCCGGGGTACAAGAGACCCAGTACTTC. The chain couples TRBV6-5 to TRBJ2-5; weak D call: TRBD2 (5 bases). This CDR3 contains 14 residues. V was trimmed by 3 bases and J by 2 bases, leaving 10 bases between them. CDR1 is MNHEY and CDR2 is SVGAGI in the germline V gene.

V is TRBV6-5 and J is TRBJ1-5; no definite D call. Per the germline V gene, CDR1 is MNHEY and CDR2 is SVGAGI. Trimming shortened V by 7 bases and J by 6 bases, and 7 bases separated the two germline ends. CDR3 length: 11 amino acids. As DNA, the CDR3 is TGTGCCAGCACCGGCGGTCAGCCCCAGCATTTT. It yields the protein CASTGGQPQHF.

The J gene is TRBJ1-1, the V gene TRBV18; TRBD1 might be the D (5 bases). CDR1 is KGHSH and CDR2 is LQKENI in the germline V gene. V was shortened by 3 bases and J by 1 base, with 6 bases between the two germline ends. The CDR3 loop spans 13 amino acids. CDR3 amino acids: CASSPGGNTEAFF. CDR3 sequence (DNA): TGTGCCAGCTCACCGGGGGGGAACACTGAAGCTTTCTTT.

The V and J genes are TRBV19 and TRBJ2-3; 10 nucleotides align to TRBD1. CDR3 size: 15 residues. Germline values: CDR1 LNHDA, CDR2 SQIVND (reference sequence). With V trimmed by 3 bases and J by 6 bases, 6 bases remained unmatched. The CDR3 protein is CASSMGTGEGDTQYF. The CDR3 region has the DNA TGTGCCAGTAGTATGGGGACAGGGGAAGGTGATACGCAGTATTTT.

The chain carries TRBV7-3 and TRBJ2-2; TRBD2 might be the D (5 bases). The CDR3 totals 14 residues. In germline, CDR1 is SGHTA, CDR2 FQGTGA. The V end was cut by 1 base, the J end by 6 bases, with 9 bases between. For the CDR3, the DNA is TGTGCCAGCAGCTTAAGCGGAGGAGCCGGGGAGCTGTTTTTT. This encodes CASSLSGGAGELFF.

This chain uses TRBV9 with TRBJ2-1; TRBD2 matches at 8 bases. The CDR3 has 17 residues. V gave up 0 bases and J gave up 2 bases; unmatched junction bases: 7. The V gene's germline CDR1 is SGDLS and CDR2 YYNGEE. The CDR3 DNA follows: TGTGCCAGCAGCGTAGCTATAGGCGGGAGGCCCTACAATGAGCAGTTCTTC. Amino acid sequence: CASSVAIGGRPYNEQFF.

This clone was seen only a few times. The V gene is TRBV6-6, the J gene TRBJ1-3, with D possibly being TRBD1 (5 bases). This CDR3 is 14 amino acids long. The germline V gene has CDR1 MNHNY and CDR2 SVGAGI (reference sequence). V was clipped by 10 bases and J by 0 bases, with 13 bases between them. CDR3 sequence: CATLFGASGNTIYF. CDR3 nucleotides: TGTGCCACCCTATTTGGGGCCTCTGGAAACACCATATATTTT.

The chain joins TRBV6-5 to TRBJ2-7, with D perhaps TRBD1 or TRBD2 (5 bases each). The germline V gene has CDR1 MNHEY and CDR2 SVGAGI. V was trimmed by 0 bases and J by 6 bases, leaving 9 bases between them. The CDR3 has 13 residues. The CDR3 here is CASSYSSGTEQYF. The CDR3 nucleotides read TGTGCCAGCAGTTACTCTTCAGGGACCGAGCAGTACTTC.

A note on this clone: Other DNA sequences from this sample encode an identical CDR3 as well. The rearrangement joins TRBV5-1 to TRBJ2-7, with D possibly TRBD2 on 6 matching bases. Germline V gene sequence: CDR1 SGHRS, CDR2 YFSETQ. Trimming removed 0 bases from V and 0 bases from J, with 7 bases in between. This CDR3 comprises 14 residues. The CDR3 reads CASSLGGDSYEQYF. As DNA, the CDR3 is TGCGCCAGCAGCTTGGGGGGGGACTCCTACGAGCAGTACTTC.

The genes are TRBV6-5 and TRBJ1-1, with 9 positions matching TRBD1. The CDR3 sequence is 14 residues long. V dropped 6 bases and J dropped 11; count of bases not matched to a gene: 13. Germline lookup yields CDR1 MNHEY and CDR2 SVGAGI. This CDR3 is CASSQTTGTGNAFF. CDR3 in DNA: TGTGCCAGCAGCCAAACTACCGGGACAGGGAACGCTTTCTTT.

DNA for the CDR3: TGTGCCAGCCTAACAGGGGGCCCCCTGAACACTGAAGCTTTCTTT. Protein sequence: CASLTGGPLNTEAFF. The gene calls are TRBV28 and TRBJ1-1, with TRBD1 matching over 9 bases. The CDR3 sequence is 15 residues long. Germline V gene lookup returns CDR1 MDHEN and CDR2 SYDVKM. The V segment lost 8 bases and the J segment 0 bases; nucleotides outside the gene matches: 7.

This clone was seen a single time. The rearrangement links TRBV7-9 to TRBJ1-2; D remains ambiguous. The V gene's germline CDR1 is SEHNR and CDR2 FQNEAQ (reference sequence). The CDR3 covers 11 residues. V was trimmed by 8 bases and J by 2 bases, leaving 6 bases between them. In DNA, the CDR3 is TGTGCCAGCCTCGGAAACTATGGCTACACCTTC. Amino acid sequence: CASLGNYGYTF.

The chain carries TRBV11-1 and TRBJ2-4; 7 positions agree with TRBD1. From germline, CDR1 is SGHAT and CDR2 FQDESV (reference sequence). V trimming: 1 base; J trimming: 3 bases; junction bases outside the gene matches: 0. The CDR3 sequence is 14 residues long. Written as DNA, the CDR3 is TGTGCCAGCAGCTTAGGACAGGGCAAAAACATTCAGTACTTC. Translation: CASSLGQGKNIQYF. Using reference TRBV11-1 and TRBJ2-4 for the parts outside the CDR3, the full variable domain is EAEVAQSPRYKITEKSQAVAFWCDPISGHATLYWYRQILGQGPELLVQFQDESVVDDSQLPKDRFSAERLKGVDSTLKIQPAELGDSAMYLCASSLGQGKNIQYFGAGTRLSVL.

This clone was counted once. The chain joins TRBV5-4 to TRBJ1-1, with no clear D. The V and J ends lost 4 bases and 3 bases respectively, with 16 bases between them. CDR1 is SGHNT and CDR2 is YYREEE in the germline V gene (reference sequence). The CDR3 contains 15 residues. The CDR3 here is CASSSHSTRDTEAFF. In DNA form, the CDR3 reads TGTGCCAGCAGCAGCCACAGCACCCGAGACACTGAAGCTTTCTTT.

This chain uses TRBV19 with TRBJ2-7, with 7 positions matching TRBD1. The CDR3 contains 13 residues. The germline CDR1 and CDR2 sequences are LNHDA and SQIVND (reference sequence). The junction had 6 bases not matched to a gene; V was cut back by 8 bases and J by 2 bases. The CDR3 here is CASSPDRAYEQYF. CDR3 in DNA: TGTGCCAGTTCCCCCGACAGGGCCTACGAGCAGTACTTC.

This CDR3 is CATTGTGGSGELFF. The CDR3 bases are TGTGCCACCACCGGGACAGGGGGGTCCGGGGAGCTGTTTTTT. This sequence joins TRBV19 and TRBJ2-2; 11 bases map to TRBD1. The CDR3 spans 14 residues. The V gene end was trimmed by 10 bases and the J gene end by 6 bases; junction bases not matched to a gene: 7. Per germline, CDR1 LNHDA and CDR2 SQIVND (reference sequence).

This clone appeared a few times. J is TRBJ1-1 and V is TRBV12-3 or TRBV12-4; D unresolved. This CDR3 spans 13 amino acids. Trimming removed 2 bases at V and 3 bases at J, with 7 bases between. The CDR3 spells CASSLLGYTEAFF. In nucleotides, the CDR3 is TGTGCCAGCAGTTTACTAGGTTACACTGAAGCTTTCTTT.